This T cell receptor beta chain was retrieved from a study of T-cell reconstitution after alpha-beta-depleted transplantation in children. This clonotype was seen many times. Germline V gene lookup returns CDR1 SQVTM and CDR2 ANQGSEA. The CDR3 length is 14 residues. The J segment lost 2 bases and the V segment lost 2 bases, leaving 4 bases of the junction unmatched. Preparation of the TCRbeta library was carried out with unique molecular identifiers. A single record per CDR3 protein comes from TCRdb applying MiXCR to the PCR reads. Counted here are around 400,000 distinct CDR3 sequences, about a tenth occurring once; the ten biggest clones make up nearly 5.5%.

The sequence derives from a human donor who donated a stem cell graft to a child with acute myeloid leukemia. V is TRBV29-1 and J is TRBJ2-7; 9 positions agree with TRBD1. The starting material was PBMCs from the stem cell graft donor, obtained from the stem cell graft. In DNA form, the CDR3 reads TGCAGCGTTGAAATAGGGGACAGGGCCTACGAGCAGTACTTC. Translation: CSVEIGDRAYEQYF.